This entry features one TCR beta chain sequence. What the recovered Cohort 3 donors had was two negative PCRs, clearance, or symptom resolution. This sample stems from a study of blood T cell repertoires in COVID-19. Study summary: Sample material is recorded as cDNA or gDNA derived from T cells, B-cell-depleted T cells, or PBMCs.

In the original analysis: Reference gene primers were amplified, and this amplification served to estimate nucleated cell counts. Profiled with immunoSEQ multiplex PCR; TCRdb holds only in-frame clones, not every one. V, J and clone size are those of that table, while D and trimming were read from the DNA. The data contain 300,000 to 400,000 clones, about nine tenths of them singletons. The CDR3 has 15 residues. Trimming pared 2 bases from V and 8 bases from J, leaving 15 bases between. Germline V lookup: CDR1 SEHNR, CDR2 FQNEAQ (reference sequence). The chain joins TRBV7-9 to TRBJ1-4; tentatively, D is TRBD1 (6 bases). The sample consisted of PBMCs or T cells enriched from blood (not recorded which). This TCR derives from a man aged 55-75 years who had recovered from COVID-19. The chain's CDR3 is CASSLSGGLGEKLFF. The CDR3 DNA is TGTGCCAGCAGCTTATCGGGGGGCTTAGGGGAAAAACTGTTTTTT.